This T cell receptor (beta chain) appears in the sequencing data of a study of CD8 T cells in ankylosing spondylitis. Study conclusions and caveats: As reported, disease-linked clones showed significant enrichment in matched ankylosing spondylitis synovial fluid. About 8 highly homologous variants made up a TCR beta motif, and this motif appeared characteristic of ankylosing spondylitis blood.

This clonotype was counted at least ten times. Its antigen is currently unknown. Using quantitative 5'-RACE with molecular barcodes, the authors made TCR beta libraries. TCRdb re-analysed the 5' RACE reads in MiXCR, keeping a single row per CDR3 protein. Of about 130,000 distinct CDR3 sequences listed, about an eighth are singletons. Per germline, CDR1 SGHAT and CDR2 FQNNGV. This CDR3 has 15 amino acids. Trimming shortened V by 0 bases and J by 2 bases, and 8 bases separated the two germline ends. The source of this sequence is a female donor with ankylosing spondylitis or in good health (not recorded which). The sequenced sample consisted of blood, either unsorted or a sorted T cell fraction (not recorded which). V gene TRBV11-2 combines with J gene TRBJ2-1; tentatively, D is TRBD2 (6 bases). CDR3 amino acids: CASSLDAGPYNEQFF. The CDR3 DNA reads TGTGCCAGCAGCTTAGACGCGGGGCCCTACAATGAGCAGTTCTTC. Full variable domain (remainder filled in from reference TRBV11-2 and TRBJ2-1): EAGVAQSPRYKIIEKRQSVAFWCNPISGHATLYWYQQILGQGPKLLIQFQNNGVVDDSQLPKDRFSAERLKGVDSTLKIQPAKLEDSAVYLCASSLDAGPYNEQFFGPGTRLTVL.